Presented here are 21 T cell receptor beta chains from one specimen sequenced in a study of vaccination effects on CD4 cells after COVID-19. These receptors lack a known antigen. The repertoire was sequenced with immunoSEQ multiplex PCR; TCRdb's copy has only in-frame clones and lacks some. This table holds around 60,000 clones, 55% to 85% found once. ViraFEST expansion of antigen-specific CD4+ T cells with viral peptide pools preceded sequencing. Around day 10 of culture, CD4+ T cells were separated out. BNT162b2 vaccine or mRNA-1273 vaccine was given to participants in two doses. The specimen comprised CD4+ T cells from PBMCs cultured with HCoV-229E spike peptides, sampled after COVID-19 vaccination. The receptors here all came from a human donor who received a COVID-19 vaccine.

The chain links TRBV3-1 (or the pseudogene TRBV3-2) to TRBJ1-4; 8 bases map to TRBD1. CDR1 LGHDT and CDR2 YNNKEL come from the germline V gene (reference sequence). With V trimmed by 5 bases and J by 11 bases, 7 bases remained unmatched. There are 13 residues in the CDR3. CDR3: CASSFSGGGKLFF. The CDR3 region has the DNA TGTGCCAGCAGCTTTTCAGGGGGCGGGAAACTGTTTTTT.

V gene TRBV11-2 combines with J gene TRBJ1-4; D is possibly TRBD1 (5 bases). V lost 7 bases to trimming and J lost 8 bases, with 20 bases between them. There are 15 residues in the CDR3. The germline V gene has CDR1 SGHAT and CDR2 FQNNGV. CDR3 amino acids: CASTPIGQGREKLFF. Written as DNA, the CDR3 is TGTGCCAGCACTCCTATAGGGCAGGGACGGGAAAAACTGTTTTTT.

The rearrangement uses TRBV10-2 and TRBJ2-7; D ambiguous. Germline CDR1 is WSHSY and CDR2 is SAAADI. There are 16 residues in the CDR3. V was trimmed by 0 bases and J by 4 bases, leaving 16 bases between them. The CDR3 DNA reads as TGCGCCAGCAGTGAGTCAAGGCCATCCCTAGATTACGAGCAGTACGTC. It translates to CASSESRPSLDYEQYV.

V usage is TRBV5-1 and J usage is TRBJ1-1; D is unresolved. V gave up 0 bases and J gave up 0 bases, with 6 bases separating them. Germline V CDR1 and CDR2: SGHRS, YFSETQ. The CDR3 length is 14 residues. CDR3 DNA: TGCGCCAGCAGCTTGGGAAACATGAACACTGAAGCTTTCTTT. This translates into CASSLGNMNTEAFF.

The chain uses TRBV9 and TRBJ1-4, with D maybe TRBD1 (5 bases). The V end lost 4 bases, the J end lost 7 bases, and 14 bases lay between the germline ends. This CDR3 spans 14 amino acids. CDR1 is SGDLS, CDR2 YYNGEE, per germline. CDR3 sequence (DNA): TGTGCCAGCAGCTCACGACAGAGCGGTGAAAAACTGTTTTTT. Protein: CASSSRQSGEKLFF.

This clone was seen only a few times. The J gene is TRBJ1-2, the V gene TRBV28; a weak D match, TRBD1 (5 bases). The CDR3 loop spans 11 amino acids. V was clipped by 7 bases and J by 13 bases, with 16 bases between them. From germline, CDR1 is MDHEN and CDR2 SYDVKM. CDR3 nucleotide sequence: TGTGCCAGCATGGTGGGGGGGTTGCGCACCTTC. It translates to CASMVGGLRTF.

The chain recombines TRBV20-1 with TRBJ1-2; D uncertain. This CDR3 spans 10 amino acids. V was pared by 4 bases and J by 2 bases, with 2 bases between. Germline CDR1 reads DFQATT; CDR2 reads SNEGSKA (reference sequence). CDR3: CSATNYGYTF. The CDR3 region has the DNA TGCAGTGCTACCAACTATGGCTACACCTTC.

The chain recombines TRBV5-4 with TRBJ1-1, with a weak D call TRBD1 (6 bases). The ends were cut back, 4 bases at V and 4 bases at J, with 17 bases in the middle. The CDR3 spans 15 residues. Germline V gene sequence: CDR1 SGHNT, CDR2 YYREEE (reference sequence). The CDR3 sequence is CASSVPKTGFTEAFF. In nucleotides, the CDR3 is TGTGCCAGCAGCGTACCGAAGACAGGATTCACTGAAGCTTTCTTT.

This clone was observed once. J is TRBJ2-5 and V is TRBV24-1, with D perhaps matching TRBD1 (6 bases). Germline CDR1 and CDR2: KGHDR and SFDVKD. CDR3 length: 14 amino acids. Between the trimmed V and J ends, which lost 9 bases and 2 bases, there was a span of 15 bases. Here the CDR3 DNA reads TGTGCCACCCCCCGGCAGGGGCATCAAGAGACCCAGTACTTC. Translation gives CATPRQGHQETQYF.

V gene TRBV5-1 combines with J gene TRBJ2-1, with 9 nucleotides matching TRBD2. This CDR3 contains 15 residues. The junction had 10 bases not matched to a gene; V was cut back by 4 bases and J by 8 bases. The V gene's germline CDR1 is SGHRS and CDR2 YFSETQ. This CDR3 reads CASSPPSGGNDEQFF. The CDR3 bases are TGCGCCAGCAGCCCACCCAGCGGGGGGAATGATGAGCAGTTCTTC.

The CDR3 is CASSLSENTEAFF. The CDR3 DNA reads as TGCGCCAGCAGCTTGTCAGAGAACACTGAAGCTTTCTTT. The J gene is TRBJ1-1, the V gene TRBV5-1; no clear D gene. The CDR3 extends over 13 amino acids. V lost 1 base and J lost 1, with 5 bases in between. The germline gives CDR1 SGHRS, CDR2 YFSETQ. The full variable domain, completed using reference TRBV5-1 and TRBJ1-1, is KAGVTQTPRYLIKTRGQQVTLSCSPISGHRSVSWYQQTPGQGLQFLFEYFSETQRNKGNFPGRFSGRQFSNSRSEMNVSTLELGDSALYLCASSLSENTEAFFGQGTRLTVV.

This clone occurred once. The V call is TRBV2, the J call TRBJ2-5, with TRBD1 as a possible D gene (6 bases). Germline V gene sequence: CDR1 SNHLY, CDR2 FYNNEI. The CDR3 loop spans 13 amino acids. The ends were cut back, 10 bases at V and 1 base at J, with 13 bases in the middle. The CDR3 region has the DNA TGTGCCATACAGGGCGACTTCCAAGAGACCCAGTACTTC. Protein sequence: CAIQGDFQETQYF.

This clone came up a few times. The chain employs TRBV11-1 and TRBJ2-3, with D possibly being TRBD1 (6 bases). The V end was cut by 3 bases, the J end by 0 bases, with 13 bases between. This CDR3 comprises 16 residues. Germline V gene sequence: CDR1 SGHAT, CDR2 FQDESV (reference sequence). The CDR3 sequence is CASSFGTPPSTDTQYF. The DNA for the CDR3 is TGTGCCAGCAGCTTCGGGACACCTCCTAGCACAGATACGCAGTATTTT.

The J gene is TRBJ1-2, the V gene TRBV9; D is unresolved. CDR3 length equals 13 residues. Deletions cut 4 bases from V and 13 bases from J, with 20 bases between. The germline gives CDR1 SGDLS, CDR2 YYNGEE. CDR3 residues: CASSSSPAGRLTF. CDR3 DNA sequence: TGTGCCAGCAGCTCATCCCCCGCTGGCAGGCTCACCTTC.

The chain combines TRBV19 with TRBJ2-2; 14 bases are shared with TRBD2. There are 18 residues in the CDR3. The germline CDR1 and CDR2 sequences are LNHDA and SQIVND (reference sequence). The V and J ends lost 5 bases and 5 bases, in that order; junction bases with no gene match: 10. The CDR3 loop reads CASSPLRLAGGRTGELFF. CDR3 in DNA: TGTGCCAGTAGTCCTCTTCGACTAGCGGGGGGGAGGACCGGGGAGCTGTTTTTT.

This chain links TRBV19 with TRBJ1-6; perhaps TRBD1 as D (5 bases). This CDR3 is built from 16 residues. Per germline, CDR1 LNHDA and CDR2 SQIVND (reference sequence). The germline V and J ends were trimmed by 1 base and 7 bases, with 14 bases remaining between them. In DNA, the CDR3 is TGTGCCAGTAGTATAGGATCAGGGTCGAGGAATTCACCCCTCCACTTT. Its protein is CASSIGSGSRNSPLHF.

CDR3 nucleotide sequence: TGTGCCACCAGTGATTTCCGCAGTCCCTCTGGGGCCAACGTCCTGACTTTC. As protein: CATSDFRSPSGANVLTF. This chain joins TRBV24-1 and TRBJ2-6, with unresolved D. There are 17 residues in the CDR3. The ends were cut back, 1 base at V and 0 bases at J, with 9 bases in the middle. From germline, CDR1 is KGHDR and CDR2 SFDVKD.

The rearrangement joins TRBV24-1 to TRBJ1-2; TRBD1 might be the D (6 bases). V lost 2 bases, J lost 0 bases, and 18 bases lay in between. CDR3 length: 18 amino acids. Germline CDR1 KGHDR, CDR2 SFDVKD. The CDR3 region has the DNA TGTGCCACCAGTGATTCGGGGGGCGGGTTCGGCACTAACTATGGCTACACCTTC. This encodes CATSDSGGGFGTNYGYTF.

The chain links TRBV3-1 (or the pseudogene TRBV3-2) to TRBJ1-5; 9 nucleotides agree with TRBD1. This CDR3 comprises 16 residues. The junction had 6 bases not matched to a gene; V was cut back by 4 bases and J by 2 bases. Germline V lookup: CDR1 LGHDT, CDR2 YNNKEL (reference sequence). The CDR3 loop reads CASSPGTGSGNQPQHF. The CDR3, as DNA: TGTGCCAGCAGCCCCGGGACAGGGAGTGGCAATCAGCCCCAGCATTTT.

The J gene is TRBJ1-5, the V gene TRBV4-2, with no clear D. Germline V lookup: CDR1 LGHNA, CDR2 YNFKEQ. This CDR3 contains 14 residues. V shed 0 bases and J shed 5 bases, with 8 bases lying between them. The CDR3, as DNA: TGTGCCAGCAGCCAAGATCAGGAATATCAGCCCCAGCATTTT. Translating gives CASSQDQEYQPQHF.

This clone appeared a few times. This chain uses TRBV6-5 with TRBJ2-2; D uncertain. This CDR3 spans 14 amino acids. The V and J ends lost 9 bases and 0 bases respectively, with 11 bases between them. CDR1 is MNHEY, CDR2 SVGAGI, per germline. CDR3 DNA: TGTGCCAGTCTATTTGTTCCGAACACCGGGGAGCTGTTTTTT. Protein product: CASLFVPNTGELFF.